These 30 T cell receptor beta chains originate from one sample sequenced in a study of cytomegalovirus exposure and HLA in healthy donors. The PCR used 60 Vbeta and 13 Jbeta primers. The repertoire was sequenced with immunoSEQ multiplex PCR; TCRdb's copy has only in-frame clones and lacks some. This sample has 90,000 or so clones, with about 80% found just once. Sequencing was performed on PBMCs. Receptors originate from a man aged 50-59 years in good health and CMV-seropositive.

This clone has a handful of counts. The V and J genes are TRBV12-2 and TRBJ2-7; the table's D call, TRBD2, has no DNA check behind it. TRBV12-2 is deemed a pseudogene. The CDR3 is 14 residues long. CDR3 in DNA: TGTGCAAGTTGGCCGTCTTGCGGGAGCTACGAGCAGTACTTC. It codes for CASWPSCGSYEQYF.

Of note for this clone: An end of the junction does not agree with germline; a read error may underlie this. The rearrangement uses TRBV2 and TRBJ2-6, with a possible D match to TRBD2 (6 bases). The CDR3 has 14 amino acids. Germline V gene data show CDR1 as SNHLY and CDR2 as FYNNEI. The CDR3 DNA is TGTGCCAGCAAGCGACTCGGGGGTGTCAACGGCCTGACTTTC. Translated: CASKRLGGVNGLTF.

This clone turned up a few times. The CDR3 spells CASSRVLAGGGEQFF. The DNA for the CDR3 is TGTGCCAGCAGTAGGGTTCTAGCGGGAGGAGGGGAGCAGTTCTTC. The chain carries TRBV14 and TRBJ2-1, with TRBD2 matching 11 bases. Germline-derived CDR1 and CDR2 are SGHDN and FVKESK. This CDR3 region has 15 residues. Trimming at V came to 6 bases and at J to 10 bases, leaving 11 bases not matched to a gene.

This clone was observed a handful of times. This chain uses TRBV5-4 with TRBJ2-5; 13 bases match TRBD2. The junction had 6 bases not matched to a gene; V was cut back by 3 bases and J by 4 bases. Germline values: CDR1 SGHNT, CDR2 YYREEE (reference sequence). The CDR3 loop spans 16 amino acids. DNA of the CDR3: TGTGCCAGCAGCTCATCACGGACTAGCGGGAGAGAGACCCAGTACTTC. It encodes CASSSSRTSGRETQYF.

This clone was detected once. The chain employs TRBV5-5 and TRBJ2-1; 12 bases align to TRBD2. Germline V CDR1 and CDR2: SGHKS, YYEKEE (reference sequence). The CDR3 has 17 residues. V shed 2 bases and J 7 bases; nucleotides not matched to a gene: 10. The CDR3 DNA is TGTGCCAGCAGCTTTTCCACCCTAGCGGGAGGGAAGAATGAGCAGTTCTTC. It yields the protein CASSFSTLAGGKNEQFF.

V is TRBV6-6 and J is TRBJ2-7; perhaps TRBD2 as D (6 bases). CDR3 size: 12 residues. CDR1 is MNHNY and CDR2 is SVGAGI in the germline V gene (reference sequence). V was clipped by 1 base and J by 9 bases, with 10 bases between them. The CDR3 spells CASSYLGGGQYF. DNA for the CDR3: TGTGCCAGCAGTTACTTGGGGGGAGGGCAGTACTTC.

This clone was seen a few times. V is TRBV7-3 and J is TRBJ2-5, with a weak D call TRBD1 (6 bases). Germline V gene sequence: CDR1 SGHTA, CDR2 FQGTGA. Trimming took off 5 bases at V and 5 bases at J, with 12 bases between the two ends. CDR3 length equals 13 residues. The CDR3 is CASSLQGFETQYF. The CDR3, as DNA: TGTGCCAGCAGCCTACAGGGTTTCGAGACCCAGTACTTC.

The chain combines TRBV5-1 with TRBJ2-1; 12 bases match TRBD2. J gave up 4 bases and V 4 bases, and 6 bases lay outside the gene matches. Per germline, CDR1 SGHRS and CDR2 YFSETQ. This CDR3 has 16 amino acids. In nucleotides, the CDR3 is TGCGCCAGCAGCCCGGCAACTAGCGGGAGGTACAATGAGCAGTTCTTC. It translates to CASSPATSGRYNEQFF. Combining the CDR3 with reference TRBV5-1 and TRBJ2-1 gives the whole variable domain KAGVTQTPRYLIKTRGQQVTLSCSPISGHRSVSWYQQTPGQGLQFLFEYFSETQRNKGNFPGRFSGRQFSNSRSEMNVSTLELGDSALYLCASSPATSGRYNEQFFGPGTRLTVL.

The chain links TRBV29-1 to TRBJ2-7, with TRBD2 identical over 12 bases. V dropped 6 bases and J dropped 2; count of bases not matched to a gene: 8. The germline V gene encodes CDR1 SQVTM and CDR2 ANQGSEA. The CDR3 extends over 15 amino acids. CDR3 sequence: CSVVGLAGHTYEQYF. The DNA for the CDR3 is TGCAGCGTCGTGGGACTAGCGGGCCATACCTACGAGCAGTACTTC.

This rearrangement joins TRBV2 to TRBJ1-4, with D maybe TRBD1 (5 bases). The germline CDR1 and CDR2 sequences are SNHLY and FYNNEI. The CDR3 is 16 amino acids. Trimming took off 0 bases at V and 10 bases at J, with 18 bases between the two ends. The CDR3 region has the DNA TGTGCCAGCAGTGAAGCGGGGGGGAAGTTAGGCGGAAAACTGTTTTTT. It codes for CASSEAGGKLGGKLFF.

The chain employs TRBV7-9 and TRBJ2-1; D call uncertain. V was pared by 1 base and J by 0 bases, with 7 bases between. This CDR3 region has 15 residues. Germline CDR1 reads SEHNR; CDR2 reads FQNEAQ (reference sequence). In DNA, the CDR3 is TGTGCCAGCAGCTTAGGAGCAAGCTCCTACAATGAGCAGTTCTTC. Its protein is CASSLGASSYNEQFF.

This clone was observed a single time. The chain joins TRBV5-4 to TRBJ2-2; TRBD2 matches at 13 bases. V gave up 3 bases and J gave up 8 bases; unmatched junction bases: 10. Looked up from germline, CDR1 is SGHNT and CDR2 is YYREEE (reference sequence). The length of the CDR3 is 17 residues. The CDR3 is CASSSLAGGPALGELFF. DNA for the CDR3: TGTGCCAGCAGCTCACTAGCGGGAGGGCCGGCGCTTGGGGAGCTGTTTTTT.

This clone was counted between two and nine times. CDR3 in amino acids: CASSLDRVNEQFF. The CDR3 DNA reads as TGTGCCAGCAGCTTAGACAGGGTGAATGAGCAGTTCTTC. The V call is TRBV7-2, the J call TRBJ2-1; maybe TRBD1 (6 bases). Germline-derived CDR1 and CDR2 are SGHTA and FQGNSA. This CDR3 has 13 amino acids. V lost 1 base to trimming and J lost 7 bases, with 8 bases between them. The variable domain in full, with the rest retrieved from reference TRBV7-2 and TRBJ2-1, is GAGVSQSPSNKVTEKGKDVELRCDPISGHTALYWYRQSLGQGLEFLIYFQGNSAPDKSGLPSDRFSAERTGGSVSTLTIQRTQQEDSAVYLCASSLDRVNEQFFGPGTRLTVL.

This clone was observed once. The rearrangement uses TRBV9 and TRBJ2-5; 12 bases agree with TRBD2. Germline V gene sequence: CDR1 SGDLS, CDR2 YYNGEE. The CDR3 has 15 residues. J was trimmed by 5 bases and V by 3 bases; bases with no gene match: 5. The CDR3 loop is CASSGLAGDGETQYF. The DNA of the CDR3 is TGTGCCAGCAGCGGACTAGCGGGAGACGGGGAGACCCAGTACTTC. Full variable domain (remainder filled in from reference TRBV9 and TRBJ2-5): DSGVTQTPKHLITATGQRVTLRCSPRSGDLSVYWYQQSLDQGLQFLIQYYNGEERAKGNILERFSAQQFPDLHSELNLSSLELGDSALYFCASSGLAGDGETQYFGPGTRLLVL.

The chain joins TRBV7-9 to TRBJ1-3; D may be TRBD1 (6 bases). Germline V lookup: CDR1 SEHNR, CDR2 FQNEAQ (reference sequence). V lost 3 bases, J lost 2 bases, and 14 bases lay in between. The CDR3 sequence is 16 residues long. The CDR3 DNA is TGTGCCAGCAGCTTGAGTATTCACAGGGCTGGAAACACCATATATTTT. Protein product: CASSLSIHRAGNTIYF.

CDR3 sequence (DNA): TGTGCCAGCAGTTTAGGTTCCCGAGGCGGCGAGCAGTACTTC. Residues: CASSLGSRGGEQYF. The V and J genes are TRBV27 and TRBJ2-7; D is undetermined. Trimming removed 2 bases at V and 6 bases at J, with 14 bases between. CDR3 length: 14 amino acids. Germline values: CDR1 MNHEY, CDR2 SMNVEV (reference sequence).

The chain joins TRBV11-2 to TRBJ2-7, with a possible D match to TRBD1 (7 bases). CDR3 length equals 14 residues. Germline CDR1 SGHAT, CDR2 FQNNGV. V was trimmed by 1 base and J by 3 bases, leaving 10 bases between them. CDR3 loop: CASSLGQGGYEQYF. DNA for the CDR3: TGTGCCAGCAGCTTAGGACAGGGAGGCTACGAGCAGTACTTC. Full variable domain (missing parts from reference TRBV11-2 and TRBJ2-7): EAGVAQSPRYKIIEKRQSVAFWCNPISGHATLYWYQQILGQGPKLLIQFQNNGVVDDSQLPKDRFSAERLKGVDSTLKIQPAKLEDSAVYLCASSLGQGGYEQYFGPGTRLTVT.

The J gene is TRBJ2-1, the V gene TRBV30, with D maybe TRBD2 (6 bases). This CDR3 spans 13 amino acids. Germline V gives CDR1 GTSNPN, CDR2 SVGIG (reference sequence). The CDR3 protein is CAWLSGRLDEQFF. The CDR3 coding sequence is TGTGCATGGCTAAGCGGGCGCTTGGATGAGCAGTTCTTC.

Turning to this clone: Germline is not matched at one junction end, which may reflect a read error. V is TRBV7-9 and J is TRBJ2-5; TRBD1 agrees at 8 bases. The CDR3 spans 16 residues. CDR1 and CDR2 from the germline V gene are SEHNR and FQNEAQ (reference sequence). CDR3 sequence: CSSSSQGAPRGETQYF. CDR3 in DNA: TGTTCCAGCAGCTCGCAGGGGGCGCCGCGGGGCGAGACCCAGTACTTC.

V usage is TRBV6-6 and J usage is TRBJ2-7; 9 bases are a match to TRBD1. V lost 6 bases to trimming and J lost 3 bases; unmatched junction nucleotides: 9. Germline values: CDR1 MNHNY, CDR2 SVGAGI (reference sequence). This CDR3 contains 15 residues. For the CDR3, the DNA is TGTGCCAGCAGCAGACCGGGACAGGGAATCTACGAGCAGTACTTC. This sequence encodes CASSRPGQGIYEQYF.

The chain employs TRBV5-6 and TRBJ1-1, with 7 bases that match TRBD1. This CDR3 has 15 residues. Trimming at V came to 6 bases and at J to 6 bases, leaving 14 bases not matched to a gene. Germline values: CDR1 SGHDT, CDR2 YYEEEE. The DNA of the CDR3 is TGTGCCAGCAACTTACTTATGGGCCAGGGGGCTGAAGCTTTCTTT. It specifies CASNLLMGQGAEAFF.

The chain uses TRBV5-4 and TRBJ2-3, with D tentatively TRBD2 (6 bases). V dropped 4 bases and J dropped 0 bases, with 9 bases sitting between them. This CDR3 has 14 residues. Germline V lookup: CDR1 SGHNT, CDR2 YYREEE (reference sequence). Written as DNA, the CDR3 is TGTGCCAGCAGCCATCGGGGGAGCACAGATACGCAGTATTTT. Its translation is CASSHRGSTDTQYF.

Comment on this clone: The junction differs from germline at one of its ends, possibly a read error. The chain couples TRBV5-8 to TRBJ2-4; no clear D gene. The CDR3 covers 15 residues. Germline V gives CDR1 SGHTS, CDR2 YDEGEE. The CDR3 reads CASSLDGSAKNSQYF. CDR3 in DNA: TGTGCCAGCAGCTTGGATGGATCGGCCAAAAACAGTCAGTACTTC.

The gene calls are TRBV10-3 and TRBJ2-2, with D possibly being TRBD1 (6 bases). The CDR3 consists of 15 residues. Germline-derived CDR1 and CDR2 are ENHRY and SYGVKD. Trimming took off 5 bases at V and 0 bases at J, with 10 bases between the two ends. DNA of the CDR3: TGTGCCATCAGTTCCGGGACATCGAACACCGGGGAGCTGTTTTTT. Translation gives CAISSGTSNTGELFF.

This chain uses TRBV5-1 with TRBJ2-7; D is undetermined. This CDR3 spans 14 amino acids. V lost 7 bases to trimming and J lost 2 bases, with 16 bases between them. CDR1 and CDR2 (germline): SGHRS, YFSETQ. The DNA for the CDR3 is TGCGCCAGCCGTCCGACAACCATAACCTACGAGCAGTACTTC. It codes for CASRPTTITYEQYF.

J is TRBJ1-2 and V is TRBV27, with 8 nucleotides matching TRBD1. CDR3 length: 15 residues. The germline CDR1 and CDR2 sequences are MNHEY and SMNVEV (reference sequence). V shed 3 bases, J shed 8 bases, and the junction held 11 bases outside the gene matches. The CDR3 DNA follows: TGTGCCAGCAGTTTCCTCCGACAGGGGCCGGGGGGCTACACCTTC. It encodes CASSFLRQGPGGYTF.

In this sample, this clone turned up once. The V and J genes are TRBV11-1 and TRBJ2-7; 9 bases fit TRBD1. The CDR3 extends over 14 amino acids. Unmatched junction bases numbered 8, after V lost 6 bases and J lost 5 bases. The germline gives CDR1 SGHAT, CDR2 FQDESV (reference sequence). CDR3 bases: TGTGCCAGCAGTTTTGGACAGGGGTCCCACGAGCAGTACTTC. Translating gives CASSFGQGSHEQYF.

The CDR3 protein is CASSADSYNEQFF. CDR3 nucleotides: TGCGCCAGCAGCGCAGACAGTTACAATGAGCAGTTCTTC. The chain uses TRBV5-1 and TRBJ2-1, with D possibly matching TRBD1 (5 bases). Trimming stripped 4 bases from V and 4 bases from J, with 9 bases between. CDR1 SGHRS and CDR2 YFSETQ come from the germline V gene. This CDR3 spans 13 amino acids.

This sequence joins TRBV11-3 and TRBJ2-3; the D gene is possibly TRBD2 (6 bases). The CDR3 totals 12 residues. The germline V gene encodes CDR1 SGHNT and CDR2 YENEEA. The germline V and J ends were trimmed by 5 bases and 6 bases, with 9 bases remaining between them. The CDR3 DNA follows: TGTGCCAGCAGCAGAGGGAGGGATACGCAGTATTTT. This gives the protein CASSRGRDTQYF.

DNA for the CDR3: TGTGCCAGCAGCTTAGCTGGGAGGACCACCGGGGAGCTGTTTTTT. As protein: CASSLAGRTTGELFF. The genes are TRBV11-3 and TRBJ2-2; tentatively, D is TRBD2 (6 bases). Germline loops: CDR1 SGHNT, CDR2 YENEEA. The V gene lost 1 base and the J gene lost 4 bases, with 10 bases spanning the gap. The CDR3 has 15 residues.